This T cell receptor (beta chain) was profiled in a study of resident and recirculating memory T cells in vitiligo. The V segment lost 4 bases and the J segment 1 base; nucleotides outside the gene matches: 0. In germline, CDR1 is MNHNS, CDR2 SASEGT. This CDR3 region has 14 residues. Repertoires were generated with immunoSEQ multiplex PCR, while TCRdb's copy carries only in-frame clones and drops some. The sample lists 75,000 to 95,000 clones; about 90% were seen once. Anyone treated within the previous three months was excluded. The chain is built from TRBV6-1 and TRBJ1-1; 10 bases match TRBD1. This receptor was obtained from a male donor with vitiligo. Sequencing input: blood. CDR3 sequence reads: CASSGDRGNTEAFF. The CDR3 nucleotides are TGTGCCAGCAGTGGGGACAGGGGGAACACTGAAGCTTTCTTT.